These 24 T cell receptor beta chains originate from one sample sequenced in a study of shared clonotypes between healthy human individuals. Measured with immunoSEQ multiplex PCR; TCRdb has only the in-frame clones, and not every one. This sample yields roughly 700,000 clones, of which 74% are seen a single time; roughly 1.7% belongs to the top ten. The material sequenced was memory CD4+ T cells sorted from blood. Regarding subset: CD45RA-negative fraction. The receptors originated from a young woman in good health.

This rearrangement joins TRBV14 to TRBJ1-1; no firm D call. V was cut by 1 base and J by 1 base, with 7 bases left in between. CDR3 size: 14 residues. Germline V gene lookup returns CDR1 SGHDN and CDR2 FVKESK. The CDR3 sequence: CASSQVSPNTEAFF. CDR3 in DNA: TGTGCCAGCAGCCAAGTTTCACCGAACACTGAAGCTTTCTTT.

The chain links TRBV9 to TRBJ1-1; D not resolved. Per germline, CDR1 SGDLS and CDR2 YYNGEE. Trimming cost V 2 bases and J 10 bases, with 21 bases left between them. The CDR3 is 15 amino acids. The CDR3 DNA reads TGTGCCAGCAGCGTTTATGAAGGAATGCTCCATGGAGCTTTCTTT. Residues: CASSVYEGMLHGAFF.

V and J are TRBV6-4 and TRBJ2-2, with D uncertain. The CDR3 has 14 residues. The germline V gene has CDR1 MRHNA and CDR2 SNTAGT. V was clipped by 0 bases and J by 6 bases, with 8 bases between them. CDR3: CASSDSKVSGELFF. The CDR3 DNA reads TGTGCCAGCAGTGACTCGAAAGTCTCCGGGGAGCTGTTTTTT.

This clone turned up a few times. DNA for the CDR3: TGCGCCAGCAGCATGGACAGTTCCCTCTACAATGAGCAGTTCTTC. Its translation: CASSMDSSLYNEQFF. V gene TRBV5-1 combines with J gene TRBJ2-1, with D possibly being TRBD1 (6 bases). The CDR3 length is 15 residues. Germline CDR1 is SGHRS and CDR2 is YFSETQ. V was clipped by 4 bases and J by 3 bases, with 14 bases between them.

The chain employs TRBV4-2 and TRBJ1-5, with TRBD1 as a possible D gene (5 bases). Trimming removed 1 base from V and 4 bases from J, with 8 bases in between. The CDR3 has 14 residues. The germline V gene has CDR1 LGHNA and CDR2 YNFKEQ. The CDR3 region has the DNA TGTGCCAGCAGCCAAGGCGACAGAAATCAGCCCCAGCATTTT. Translated: CASSQGDRNQPQHF.

This clone turned up a few times. The V call is TRBV25-1, the J call TRBJ2-5; TRBD1 agrees at 8 bases. This CDR3 region has 16 residues. From germline, CDR1 is MGHDK and CDR2 SYGVNS. Trimming took 5 bases from V and 3 from J; bases not matched to a gene: 11. CDR3 sequence: CASSPSPGTGEETQYF. The CDR3 DNA follows: TGTGCCAGCAGTCCATCTCCCGGGACAGGAGAAGAGACCCAGTACTTC. Complete variable domain (other parts from reference TRBV25-1 and TRBJ2-5): EADIYQTPRYLVIGTGKKITLECSQTMGHDKMYWYQQDPGMELHLIHYSYGVNSTEKGDLSSESTVSRIRTEHFPLTLESARPSHTSQYLCASSPSPGTGEETQYFGPGTRLLVL.

The rearrangement links TRBV5-4 to TRBJ2-1; D is perhaps TRBD1 (6 bases). This CDR3 has 15 residues. V dropped 4 bases and J dropped 1 base, with 12 bases sitting between them. The germline V gene has CDR1 SGHNT and CDR2 YYREEE (reference sequence). CDR3 sequence (DNA): TGTGCCAGCAGCCCAGGGGAGCGGTCCTACAATGAGCAGTTCTTC. Translated: CASSPGERSYNEQFF.

V and J are TRBV28 and TRBJ2-1; tentatively, D is TRBD1 (5 bases). This CDR3 has 11 amino acids. Per germline, CDR1 MDHEN and CDR2 SYDVKM. V was shortened by 8 bases and J by 4 bases, with 6 bases between the two germline ends. The CDR3 protein is CASRQYNEQFF. CDR3 DNA sequence: TGTGCCAGCCGACAGTACAATGAGCAGTTCTTC.

The chain combines TRBV29-1 with TRBJ2-5; TRBD2 is a possible D gene (5 bases). Trimming removed 4 bases from V and 9 bases from J, with 12 bases in between. CDR1 and CDR2 (germline): SQVTM, ANQGSEA. The CDR3 length is 11 residues. CDR3 bases: TGCAGCGTTGTCGCAGGCGGGCCCCAGTACTTC. Translated, it gives CSVVAGGPQYF.

The rearrangement uses TRBV28 and TRBJ1-5; D not certain. The CDR3 runs 17 residues. Trimming left V 3 bases short and J 1 base short, with 16 bases between. Germline V lookup: CDR1 MDHEN, CDR2 SYDVKM. The CDR3, as DNA: TGTGCCAGCAGTTTCCCCCGACTTACACGGAGCAATCAGCCCCAGCATTTT. Its translation: CASSFPRLTRSNQPQHF.

This clone was seen repeatedly, ten times or more. The sample contains more than one DNA sequence encoding this CDR3. The rearrangement joins TRBV28 to TRBJ2-3, with unresolved D. V was pared by 6 bases and J by 0 bases, with 4 bases between. Germline V CDR1 and CDR2: MDHEN, SYDVKM. The CDR3 totals 12 residues. The CDR3 here is CASRTSTDTQYF. For the CDR3, the DNA is TGTGCCAGCAGGACTAGCACAGATACGCAGTATTTT.

The V gene is TRBV21-1, the J gene TRBJ1-5. TRBV21-1 constitutes a pseudogene. This CDR3 is 15 amino acids long. CDR3 sequence reads: CASSKTYPGTQPQHF. CDR3 nucleotides: TGTGCCAGCAGCAAAACCTATCCAGGGACTCAGCCCCAGCATTTT.

The chain employs TRBV4-1 and TRBJ1-2, with D perhaps matching TRBD1 (5 bases). The V gene's germline CDR1 is MGHRA and CDR2 YSYEKL. This CDR3 contains 14 residues. V was pared by 2 bases and J by 8 bases, with 15 bases between. CDR3 DNA sequence: TGCGCCAGCAGCCAACCCGGGACTCTCCGCGGCTACACCTTC. As protein: CASSQPGTLRGYTF.

The chain couples TRBV28 to TRBJ2-2; D gene unclear. Germline CDR1 and CDR2: MDHEN and SYDVKM. This CDR3 is built from 15 residues. The germline V and J ends were trimmed by 7 bases and 4 bases, with 16 bases remaining between them. This CDR3 is CASIQRAGFTGELFF. The DNA of the CDR3 is TGTGCCAGCATTCAACGGGCTGGGTTCACCGGGGAGCTGTTTTTT. Full variable domain (remainder filled in from reference TRBV28 and TRBJ2-2): DVKVTQSSRYLVKRTGEKVFLECVQDMDHENMFWYRQDPGLGLRLIYFSYDVKMKEKGDIPEGYSVSREKKERFSLILESASTNQTSMYLCASIQRAGFTGELFFGEGSRLTVL.

The J gene is TRBJ2-5, the V gene TRBV2; D is tentatively TRBD1 or TRBD2 (5 bases each). The CDR3 spans 13 residues. Germline values: CDR1 SNHLY, CDR2 FYNNEI. Trimming took off 4 bases at V and 4 bases at J, with 10 bases between the two ends. The CDR3 region is CASSVMGTETQYF. CDR3 DNA sequence: TGTGCCAGCAGTGTAATGGGGACAGAGACCCAGTACTTC. Based on the CDR3 plus reference TRBV2 and TRBJ2-5, the full variable domain is EPEVTQTPSHQVTQMGQEVILRCVPISNHLYFYWYRQILGQKVEFLVSFYNNEISEKSEIFDDQFSVERPDGSNFTLKIRSTKLEDSAMYFCASSVMGTETQYFGPGTRLLVL.

This clone was picked up one time. Other nucleotide sequences in the sample specify the same CDR3. V and J are TRBV6-1 and TRBJ1-5, with D perhaps matching TRBD1 (5 bases). V was clipped by 1 base and J by 1 base, with 11 bases between them. Germline values: CDR1 MNHNS, CDR2 SASEGT. The CDR3 contains 16 residues. The CDR3 sequence is CASSEVGGASNQPQHF. Here the CDR3 DNA reads TGTGCCAGCAGTGAAGTCGGAGGGGCGAGCAATCAGCCCCAGCATTTT.

The chain couples TRBV21-1 to TRBJ1-5. TRBV21-1 constitutes a pseudogene. There are 15 residues in the CDR3. The CDR3 loop is CASSKPGLDWQPQHF. CDR3 DNA sequence: TGTGCCAGCAGCAAACCCGGGCTTGACTGGCAGCCCCAGCATTTT.

This chain links TRBV19 with TRBJ2-6, with 8 bases matching TRBD1. The CDR3 extends over 19 amino acids. Germline values: CDR1 LNHDA, CDR2 SQIVND (reference sequence). The V and J ends lost 0 bases and 0 bases, in that order; junction bases with no gene match: 7. CDR3 amino acids: CASSIDEGQGASGANVLTF. The CDR3 nucleotides read TGTGCCAGTAGTATAGATGAAGGACAGGGCGCCTCTGGGGCCAACGTCCTGACTTTC. The full variable domain, its missing parts supplied by reference TRBV19 and TRBJ2-6, is DGGITQSPKYLFRKEGQNVTLSCEQNLNHDAMYWYRQDPGQGLRLIYYSQIVNDFQKGDIAEGYSVSREKKESFPLTVTSAQKNPTAFYLCASSIDEGQGASGANVLTFGAGSRLTVL.

The J gene is TRBJ2-5, the V gene TRBV7-2; TRBD2 matches at 7 bases. The germline CDR1 and CDR2 sequences are SGHTA and FQGNSA. The ends lost 1 base at V and 5 bases at J; junction bases unmatched: 13. The CDR3 runs 17 residues. The CDR3, as DNA: TGTGCCAGCAGCTTAGTTTTTCGGACTAGGTCGGGGGAGACCCAGTACTTC. The encoded protein is CASSLVFRTRSGETQYF. The full variable domain, in which reference TRBV7-2 and TRBJ2-5 provide the parts outside the CDR3, is GAGVSQSPSNKVTEKGKDVELRCDPISGHTALYWYRQSLGQGLEFLIYFQGNSAPDKSGLPSDRFSAERTGGSVSTLTIQRTQQEDSAVYLCASSLVFRTRSGETQYFGPGTRLLVL.

This clone was detected ten times or more. The chain uses TRBV7-8 and TRBJ2-7, with D tentatively TRBD1 (5 bases). V was trimmed by 5 bases and J by 0 bases, leaving 14 bases between them. Germline V gene lookup returns CDR1 SGHVS and CDR2 FQNEAQ. The CDR3 has 15 residues. As DNA, the CDR3 is TGTGCCAGCAGCCCAAGGGGTCCCTACTCCTACGAGCAGTACTTC. Its protein product is CASSPRGPYSYEQYF.

Only one count was recorded for this clone. The CDR3 coding sequence is TGTGCCAGCAGTAGCTCTAGCCCCGCTGGGGCCAACGTCCTGACTTTC. Its translation: CASSSSSPAGANVLTF. The chain carries TRBV25-1 and TRBJ2-6, with a weak D call TRBD2 (5 bases). The CDR3 extends over 16 amino acids. The V gene's germline CDR1 is MGHDK and CDR2 SYGVNS. Trimming took off 5 bases at V and 2 bases at J, with 13 bases between the two ends.

The gene calls are TRBV5-6 and TRBJ1-5; a possible D gene is TRBD1 (5 bases). The CDR3 totals 13 residues. Germline CDR1 and CDR2: SGHDT and YYEEEE. The V gene lost 2 bases and the J gene lost 9 bases, with 12 bases spanning the gap. The CDR3 DNA reads as TGTGCCAGCAGCTTAGGCAGGGACGGGCCCCAGCATTTT. Amino acid sequence: CASSLGRDGPQHF.

The chain joins TRBV29-1 to TRBJ2-1; 7 bases line up with TRBD2. Germline loops: CDR1 SQVTM, CDR2 ANQGSEA. This CDR3 region has 14 residues. V shed 3 bases, J shed 0 bases, and the junction held 2 bases outside the gene matches. The CDR3 bases are TGCAGCGTTGATAGCGGGCGCTCCTACAATGAGCAGTTCTTC. Its translation is CSVDSGRSYNEQFF.

This chain joins TRBV9 and TRBJ1-2; TRBD1 is a possible D gene (6 bases). Germline CDR1 and CDR2: SGDLS and YYNGEE. The CDR3 is made up of 14 amino acids. Trimming removed 0 bases at V and 4 bases at J, with 10 bases between. CDR3 sequence: CASSVDRVSYGYTF. The CDR3 DNA reads TGTGCCAGCAGCGTAGACAGGGTATCCTATGGCTACACCTTC.